One sample yielded the 5 T cell receptor beta chains listed below, sequenced in a study of T cell repertoires in cytomegalovirus infection. Using its own MiXCR run on the reads, TCRdb lists one record per CDR3 protein. The sample has some 400,000 distinct CDR3 sequences; about a third are singletons. Input material: PBMCs. The receptors originated from a human donor in good health (CMV status not recorded). Some clones in this sample may be carry-over from other donors' samples.

Ten or more counts support this clonotype. The chain uses TRBV6-2 or TRBV6-3 and TRBJ1-5, with D tentatively TRBD1 (6 bases). In germline, CDR1 is MNHEY, CDR2 SVGEGT. The length of the CDR3 is 13 residues. Trimming removed 6 bases at V and 5 bases at J, with 11 bases between. The DNA of the CDR3 is TGTGCCAGCAGACTCCAGGGGTATCAGCCCCAGCATTTT. This gives the protein CASRLQGYQPQHF.

Ten or more counts support this clonotype. The chain uses TRBV7-3 and TRBJ2-7, with TRBD2 as a possible D gene (6 bases). Between the trimmed V and J ends, which lost 5 bases and 0 bases, there was a span of 14 bases. The V gene's germline CDR1 is SGHTA and CDR2 FQGTGA. The CDR3 is made up of 15 amino acids. The CDR3 DNA reads TGTGCCAGCAGCCCGGGGACTTTAAGCTCCTACGAGCAGTACTTC. This translates into CASSPGTLSSYEQYF. The variable domain in full, with the rest retrieved from reference TRBV7-3 and TRBJ2-7, is GAGVSQTPSNKVTEKGKYVELRCDPISGHTALYWYRQSLGQGPEFLIYFQGTGAADDSGLPNDRFFAVRPEGSVSTLKIQRTERGDSAVYLCASSPGTLSSYEQYFGPGTRLTVT.

V gene TRBV27 combines with J gene TRBJ2-7; 8 bases fit TRBD2. With 2 bases clipped from V and 2 bases from J, the junction kept 11 bases outside the gene matches. The germline V gene has CDR1 MNHEY and CDR2 SMNVEV (reference sequence). The CDR3 has 17 residues. DNA for the CDR3: TGTGCCAGCAGTTTAAATGTCGGCGGGGGGTCCGCCTACGAGCAGTACTTC. Translation gives CASSLNVGGGSAYEQYF.

The rearrangement uses TRBV6-4 and TRBJ2-1, with 9 positions matching TRBD2. J gave up 7 bases and V 2 bases, and 6 bases lay outside the gene matches. The length of the CDR3 is 15 residues. Germline assignment: CDR1 MRHNA and CDR2 SNTAGT. CDR3 region: CASSDPGLARNEQFF. In DNA form, the CDR3 reads TGTGCCAGCAGTGACCCGGGACTAGCTAGAAATGAGCAGTTCTTC.

The V gene is TRBV6-6, the J gene TRBJ2-7; D perhaps matches TRBD1 (5 bases). The V and J ends lost 2 bases and 3 bases respectively, with 11 bases between them. The CDR3 contains 14 residues. Germline V CDR1 and CDR2: MNHNY, SVGAGI (reference sequence). The CDR3 spells CASSYKTDFYEQYF. For the CDR3, the DNA is TGTGCCAGCAGTTACAAGACAGACTTCTACGAGCAGTACTTC.